The rows below give T cell receptor beta chains drawn from one sample of a study of regulatory T cells in long-lasting Graves disease. TCRdb recomputed calls from the multiplex PCR reads with MiXCR, one row per CDR3 protein. This sample has some 320,000 distinct CDR3 sequences, with 15% to 20% found just once. Sample: peripheral blood mononuclear cells (PBMCs), taken at new diagnosis, from a patient treated with antithyroid drugs. The receptors here all came from a female donor with Graves disease. Each CDR3 is given with its conserved first and last residue. A D gene is named only where the DNA matches it firmly. Size is stated for part of the rows, as once, few or many counts, or as a class when the clone is expanded.

v_gene	abundance	d_gene	j_gene	CDR3nt	CDR3aa
TRBV6-1	many	TRBD1	TRBJ1-4	TGTGCCAGCAGTCACCGGGACTGGGACAGTGAAAAACTGTTTTTT	CASSHRDWDSEKLFF
TRBV28	.	.	TRBJ2-7	TGTGCCAGCAGTTTTACTCTCGGGCAGTACTTC	CASSFTLGQYF
TRBV12-3/TRBV12-4	many	.	TRBJ1-5	TGTGCCAGCAGCCCCAACATACAGCCCCAGCATTTT	CASSPNIQPQHF
TRBV11-3	many	.	TRBJ2-5	TGTGCCAGCAGCTTAGTAGGGTTCAGCGAGACCCAGTACTTC	CASSLVGFSETQYF
TRBV9	many	TRBD1	TRBJ2-3	TGCGCCAGCAGTAGGGGACAGGGCGTGAGCACAGATACGCAGTATTTT	CASSRGQGVSTDTQYF
TRBV5-1	few	TRBD2	TRBJ2-1	TGCGCCAGCAGCGGAGCAGACGGGGGGGCCTACAATGAGCAGTTCTTC	CASSGADGGAYNEQFF
TRBV28	many	TRBD2	TRBJ2-3	TGTGCCAGCAGGACTACTAGCGGGAGGGCCCTAGATACGCAGTATTTT	CASRTTSGRALDTQYF
TRBV20-1	many	TRBD2	TRBJ2-3	TGCAGTGCTAGACTAGCGGGGATCACAGATACGCAGTATTTT	CSARLAGITDTQYF
TRBV7-6	.	TRBD2	TRBJ2-3	TGTGCCAGCAGACCGTCGGGGGGGAGTCGCCAACAAGATACGCAGTATTTT	CASRPSGGSRQQDTQYF
TRBV11-2	many	.	TRBJ2-7	TGTGCCAGCAGCTTAGATCTGGCCTCCTGGAGCCCCTACGAGCAGTACTTC	CASSLDLASWSPYEQYF
TRBV2	many	.	TRBJ1-2	TGTGCCAGCAGTGACAGGGCCGGCTATGGCTACACCTTC	CASSDRAGYGYTF
TRBV2	many	TRBD2	TRBJ2-3	TGTGCCAGCAGGGCTTGGACTAGCGGAAGCACAGATACGCAGTATTTT	CASRAWTSGSTDTQYF
TRBV5-1	once	.	TRBJ2-2	TGCGCCAGCAGCGTCGTCGGGGCCGGGGAGCTGTTTTTT	CASSVVGAGELFF
TRBV6-1	.	TRBD2	TRBJ2-3	TGTGCCAGCAGGGATTCCCGCGGCGGGAGTGGAGATACGCAGTATTTT	CASRDSRGGSGDTQYF
TRBV20-1	many	TRBD2	TRBJ2-7	TGCAGTGCTAGTGAGGCTACAGCGGGACTAGTCTACGAGCAGTACTTC	CSASEATAGLVYEQYF
TRBV27	.	.	TRBJ2-5	TGTGCCAGCACCGGGGGAGTCGGAGAGACCCAGTACTTC	CASTGGVGETQYF
TRBV30	.	.	TRBJ1-6	TGTGCCTGGAGTCCCCCATGGGGGTATAATTCACCCCTCCACTTT	CAWSPPWGYNSPLHF
TRBV5-4	many	TRBD1	TRBJ2-7	TGTGCCAGCAGCTTGGGACAGGGGGTCTACGAGCAGTACTTC	CASSLGQGVYEQYF
TRBV11-3	many	TRBD1	TRBJ2-3	TGTGCCAGCATCGAGACAGGGACAGATACGCAGTATTTT	CASIETGTDTQYF
TRBV7-9	.	.	TRBJ1-2	TGTGCCAGCAGCGAAGGCGGCGGGGGATTTGATGGCTACACCTTC	CASSEGGGGFDGYTF
TRBV24-1	many	.	TRBJ1-2	TGTGCCACCAGTGATTCGTGGCAGGGAAGTGGCTACACCTTC	CATSDSWQGSGYTF
TRBV9	few	.	TRBJ2-2	TGTGCCAGCAGCGAGGGTGGGAGTTACACCGGGGAGCTGTTTTTT	CASSEGGSYTGELFF
TRBV9	many	TRBD2	TRBJ2-1	TGTGCCAGCGGCGGTAGCGGGATCCTCTACAATGAGCAGTTCTTC	CASGGSGILYNEQFF
TRBV20-1	many	TRBD2	TRBJ2-3	TGCAGTGGTGTAGCGGGAGTCCCAACAGATACGCAGTATTTT	CSGVAGVPTDTQYF
TRBV3-1	many	.	TRBJ1-1	TGTGCCGCGCTTAACGGGGCTGAAGCTTTCTTT	CAALNGAEAFF
TRBV11-2	.	.	TRBJ2-7	TGTGCCAGCAGCTTTGGGCCGGGGGGCGGCGAGCAGTACTTC	CASSFGPGGGEQYF
TRBV5-1	many	TRBD1	TRBJ1-1	TGCGCCAGCAAGGACAGGGGAGGGTCTGAAGCTTTCTTT	CASKDRGGSEAFF
TRBV12-3/TRBV12-4	.	.	TRBJ1-3	TGTGCCAGCACCAACTCTGGAAACACCATATATTTT	CASTNSGNTIYF
TRBV2	many	.	TRBJ1-3	TGTGCCAGCAGTGCAAACGGGGCGGCAGACTACCTCTCTGGAAACACCATATATTTT	CASSANGAADYLSGNTIYF
TRBV7-9	.	.	TRBJ2-5	TGTGCCCTAGCACAGGTCTTTCAAGAGACCCAGTACTTC	CALAQVFQETQYF
TRBV7-3	.	.	TRBJ2-7	TGTGCCAGCAGCTACGCCATACTTCCCTACGAGCAGTACTTC	CASSYAILPYEQYF
TRBV9	.	.	TRBJ1-1	TGTGCCAGCACCCAGGGCGTTACCGCGAACACTGAAGCTTTCTTT	CASTQGVTANTEAFF
TRBV5-8	.	.	TRBJ1-1	TGTGCCAGCAGCTTCCGGGGGCTCACTGAAGCTCTCTTT	CASSFRGLTEALF
TRBV29-1	many	.	TRBJ2-3	TGCAGCGTTTCCGCGTCGGATACGCAGTATTTT	CSVSASDTQYF
TRBV24-1	many	.	TRBJ2-1	TGTGCCACCAGTGATTTGGGGAGCTCCTACAATGAGCAGTTCTTC	CATSDLGSSYNEQFF
TRBV6-1	few	.	TRBJ1-5	TGTGCCAGCCTCCCGGACCCCTATAGCAATCAGCCCCAGCATTTT	CASLPDPYSNQPQHF
TRBV5-1	.	.	TRBJ2-3	TGCGCCAGCAGCTTGGACGGGGGCCAGGTCCGGGAGCGAGGCACAGATACGCAGTATTTT	CASSLDGGQVRERGTDTQYF
TRBV30	.	TRBD2	TRBJ2-7	TGTGCCTGGAGTCGACTAGCGGGAGCCTACGAGCAGTACTTC	CAWSRLAGAYEQYF
TRBV2	few	.	TRBJ2-7	TGTGCCAGCATCGAGAGGGAGGACCCGGGCTACGAGCAGTACTTC	CASIEREDPGYEQYF
TRBV5-6	.	.	TRBJ1-1	TGTGCCAGCAGCGGGACGGACGCCTCGGGCACTGAAGCTTTCTTT	CASSGTDASGTEAFF
TRBV12-3/TRBV12-4	many	TRBD1	TRBJ2-1	TGTGCCAGCAGTTTCCGGACAGGGAAGAATGAGCAGTTCTTC	CASSFRTGKNEQFF
TRBV9	few	.	TRBJ1-2	TGTGCCAGCAGTGGACCGGACAGACCCTGGGGCTACACCTTC	CASSGPDRPWGYTF
TRBV28	many	.	TRBJ1-4	TGTGCCAGCAGTTTAGTTGGGATTTCTGCCTATGAAAAACTGTTTTTT	CASSLVGISAYEKLFF
TRBV28	many	.	TRBJ1-2	TGTGCCAGCAGTTTGGGCCCCCACTATGGCTACACCTTC	CASSLGPHYGYTF
TRBV9	.	TRBD1	TRBJ1-2	TGTGCCAGCAGCGACAGGGGGATAGGCTACACCTTC	CASSDRGIGYTF
TRBV20-1	many	TRBD2	TRBJ2-7	TGCAGTGCCTTTAGCGGGACCCACCGGGAGCAGTACTTC	CSAFSGTHREQYF
TRBV24-1	many	.	TRBJ1-2	TGTGCCACCAGTGATTACGGCTATGGCTACACCTTC	CATSDYGYGYTF